The clone carrying this T cell receptor (beta chain) appeared a single time. Antigen specificity is unknown. The same CDR3 can be traced to other DNA sequences in this sample. Germline V lookup: CDR1 SGHRS, CDR2 YFSETQ. The CDR3 spans 14 residues. V lost 3 bases and J lost 1; bases outside the gene matches: 3. The sequencing template was cDNA reverse transcribed from extracted RNA. Assay used: immunoSEQ multiplex PCR; TCRdb lists only in-frame clones, some missing. The sample lists some 150,000 clones, roughly 53% occurring once. The sample is drawn from a study of CD8+ T cells in alopecia areata. General study results and limits: Affected lesional scalp, above all in alopecia totalis/universalis, was more clonal than normal scalp.

The receptor's source is a human donor with alopecia areata. This sequence joins TRBV5-1 and TRBJ2-5; 7 nucleotides align to TRBD2. The source was CD4+ T cells sorted from blood, collected at week 0. The CDR3 DNA sequence: TGCGCCAGCAGCTCGTCTAGCGGCCAAGAGACCCAGTACTTC. This gives the protein CASSSSSGQETQYF.